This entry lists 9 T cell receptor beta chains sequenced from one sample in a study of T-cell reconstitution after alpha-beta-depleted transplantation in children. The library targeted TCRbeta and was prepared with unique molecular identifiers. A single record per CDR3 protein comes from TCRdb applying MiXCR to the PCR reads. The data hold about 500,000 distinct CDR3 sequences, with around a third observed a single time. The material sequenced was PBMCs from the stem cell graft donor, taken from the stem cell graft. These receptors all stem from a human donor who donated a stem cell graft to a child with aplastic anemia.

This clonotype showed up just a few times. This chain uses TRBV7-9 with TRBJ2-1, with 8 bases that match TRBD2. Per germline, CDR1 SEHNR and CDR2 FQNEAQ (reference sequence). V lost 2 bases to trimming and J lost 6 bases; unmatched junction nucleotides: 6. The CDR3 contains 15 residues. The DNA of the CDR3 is TGTGCCAGCAGCTTAACCGCCGGGACTAGCAATGAGCAGTTCTTC. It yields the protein CASSLTAGTSNEQFF.

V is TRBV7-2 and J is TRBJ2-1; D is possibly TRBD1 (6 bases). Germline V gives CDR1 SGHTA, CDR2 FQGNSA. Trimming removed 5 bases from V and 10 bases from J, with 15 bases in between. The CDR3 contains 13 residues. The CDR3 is CASSARTVPEQFF. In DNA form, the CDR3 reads TGTGCCAGCAGCGCCAGGACAGTTCCAGAGCAGTTCTTC.

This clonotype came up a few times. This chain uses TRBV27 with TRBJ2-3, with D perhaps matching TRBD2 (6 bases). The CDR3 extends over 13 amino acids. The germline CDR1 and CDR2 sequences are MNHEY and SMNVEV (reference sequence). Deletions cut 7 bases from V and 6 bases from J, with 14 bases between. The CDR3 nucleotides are TGTGCCAGCATGGGGACGGGAGCGGATACGCAGTATTTT. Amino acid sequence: CASMGTGADTQYF.

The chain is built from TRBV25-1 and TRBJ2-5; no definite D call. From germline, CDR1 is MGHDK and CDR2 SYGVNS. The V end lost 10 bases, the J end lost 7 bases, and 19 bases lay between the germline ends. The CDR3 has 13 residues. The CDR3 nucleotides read TGTGCCACCATCAAGGACCCCCTCGGGACCCAGTACTTC. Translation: CATIKDPLGTQYF.

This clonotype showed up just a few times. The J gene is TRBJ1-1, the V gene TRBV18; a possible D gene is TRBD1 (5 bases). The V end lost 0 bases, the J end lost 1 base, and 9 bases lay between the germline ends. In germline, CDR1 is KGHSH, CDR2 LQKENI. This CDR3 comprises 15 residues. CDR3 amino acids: CASSPPMGGNTEAFF. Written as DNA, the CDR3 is TGTGCCAGCTCACCACCCATGGGGGGGAACACTGAAGCTTTCTTT.

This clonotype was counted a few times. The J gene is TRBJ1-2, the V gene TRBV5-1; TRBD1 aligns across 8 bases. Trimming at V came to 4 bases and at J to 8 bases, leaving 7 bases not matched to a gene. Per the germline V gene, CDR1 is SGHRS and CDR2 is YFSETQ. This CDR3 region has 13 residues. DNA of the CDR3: TGCGCCAGCAGCCCAGGACAGGGTCGGGGCTACACCTTC. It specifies CASSPGQGRGYTF.

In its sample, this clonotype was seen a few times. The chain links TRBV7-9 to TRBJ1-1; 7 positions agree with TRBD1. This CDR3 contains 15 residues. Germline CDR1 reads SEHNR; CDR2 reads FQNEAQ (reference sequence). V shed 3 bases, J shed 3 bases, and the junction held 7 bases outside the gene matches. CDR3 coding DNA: TGTGCCAGCAGCTTTAGGGACAGAGAGGACACTGAAGCTTTCTTT. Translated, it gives CASSFRDREDTEAFF. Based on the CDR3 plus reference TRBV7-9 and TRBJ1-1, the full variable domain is DTGVSQNPRHKITKRGQNVTFRCDPISEHNRLYWYRQTLGQGPEFLTYFQNEAQLEKSRLLSDRFSAERPKGSFSTLEIQRTEQGDSAMYLCASSFRDREDTEAFFGQGTRLTVV.

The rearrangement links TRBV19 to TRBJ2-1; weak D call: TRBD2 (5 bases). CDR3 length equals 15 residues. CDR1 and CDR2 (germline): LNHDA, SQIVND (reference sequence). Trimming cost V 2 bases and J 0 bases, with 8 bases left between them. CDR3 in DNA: TGTGCCAGTAGTATACTACGGGGCTCCTACAATGAGCAGTTCTTC. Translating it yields CASSILRGSYNEQFF. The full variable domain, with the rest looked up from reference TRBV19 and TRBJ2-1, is DGGITQSPKYLFRKEGQNVTLSCEQNLNHDAMYWYRQDPGQGLRLIYYSQIVNDFQKGDIAEGYSVSREKKESFPLTVTSAQKNPTAFYLCASSILRGSYNEQFFGPGTRLTVL.

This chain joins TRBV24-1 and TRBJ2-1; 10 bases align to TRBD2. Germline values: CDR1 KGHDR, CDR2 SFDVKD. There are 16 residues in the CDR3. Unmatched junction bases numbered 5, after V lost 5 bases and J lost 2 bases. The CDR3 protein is CATSGTSGGAYNEQFF. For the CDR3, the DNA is TGTGCCACCAGTGGGACTAGCGGAGGGGCCTACAATGAGCAGTTCTTC.